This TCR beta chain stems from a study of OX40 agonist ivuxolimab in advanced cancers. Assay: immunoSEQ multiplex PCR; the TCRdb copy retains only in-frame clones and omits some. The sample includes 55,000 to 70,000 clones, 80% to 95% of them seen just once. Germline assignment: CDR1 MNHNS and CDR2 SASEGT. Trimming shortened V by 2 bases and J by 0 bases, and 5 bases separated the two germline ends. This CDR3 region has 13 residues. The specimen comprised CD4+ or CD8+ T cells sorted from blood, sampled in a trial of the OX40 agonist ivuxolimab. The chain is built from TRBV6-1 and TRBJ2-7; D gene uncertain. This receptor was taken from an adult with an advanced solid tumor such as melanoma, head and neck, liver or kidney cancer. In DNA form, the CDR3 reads TGTGCCAGCAGTGAATTTGTCTCCTACGAGCAGTACTTC. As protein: CASSEFVSYEQYF.